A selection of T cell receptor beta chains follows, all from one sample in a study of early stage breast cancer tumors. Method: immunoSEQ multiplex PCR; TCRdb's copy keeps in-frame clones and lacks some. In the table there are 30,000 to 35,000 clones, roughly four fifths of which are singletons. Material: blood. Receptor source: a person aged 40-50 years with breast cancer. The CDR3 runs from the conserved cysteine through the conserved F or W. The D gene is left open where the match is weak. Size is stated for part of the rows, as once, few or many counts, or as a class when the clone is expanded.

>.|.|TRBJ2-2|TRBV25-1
CASSDGLGFPNTGELFF
TGTGCCAGCAGTGACGGTTTGGGGTTTCCGAACACCGGGGAGCTGTTTTTT
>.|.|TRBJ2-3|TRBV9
CASSVAVGLTDTQYF
TGTGCCAGCAGCGTAGCGGTGGGGCTCACAGATACGCAGTATTTT
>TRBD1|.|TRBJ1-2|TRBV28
CASSFMGQRFNYGYTF
TGTGCCAGCAGTTTCATGGGACAGCGCTTTAACTATGGCTACACCTTC
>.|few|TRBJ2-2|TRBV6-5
CASSLAGGDTGELFF
TGTGCCAGCAGTTTAGCAGGGGGGGACACCGGGGAGCTGTTTTTT
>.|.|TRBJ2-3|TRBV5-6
CASGQGLKTDTQYF
TGTGCCAGCGGGCAGGGTTTAAAGACAGATACGCAGTATTTT
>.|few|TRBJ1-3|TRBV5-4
CASSPGWADTGNTIYF
TGTGCCAGCAGCCCGGGGTGGGCAGACACTGGAAACACCATATATTTT
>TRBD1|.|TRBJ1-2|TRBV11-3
CASSRTGNYGYTF
TGTGCCAGCAGCCGGACAGGCAACTATGGCTACACCTTC
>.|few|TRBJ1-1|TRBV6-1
CASRGGHTEAFF
TGTGCCAGCAGGGGTGGGCACACTGAAGCTTTCTTT
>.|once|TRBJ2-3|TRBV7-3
CASSPGPPDTQYF
TGTGCCAGCAGCCCCGGGCCGCCAGATACGCAGTATTTT
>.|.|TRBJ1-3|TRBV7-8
CASSLALLAENGNTIYF
TGTGCCAGCAGCTTAGCGCTGCTTGCAGAAAACGGAAACACCATATATTTT
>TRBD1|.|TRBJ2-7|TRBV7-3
CASSLFGTGSYEQYF
TGTGCCAGCAGCTTATTCGGGACAGGGTCCTACGAGCAGTACTTC
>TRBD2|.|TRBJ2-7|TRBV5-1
CASSPGTSGYEQYF
TGCGCCAGCAGCCCAGGGACTAGCGGCTACGAGCAGTACTTC
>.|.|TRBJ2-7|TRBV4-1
CASSPSLLGQEIRRQYF
TGCGCCAGCAGCCCGTCTTTATTAGGACAAGAGATACGAAGGCAGTACTTC
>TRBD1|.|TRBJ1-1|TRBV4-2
CASSQGTGPNTEAFF
TGTGCCAGCAGCCAAGGGACAGGGCCGAACACTGAAGCTTTCTTT
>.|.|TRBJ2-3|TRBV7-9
CASSSLSTDTQYF
TGTGCCAGCAGCTCTCTAAGCACAGATACGCAGTATTTT
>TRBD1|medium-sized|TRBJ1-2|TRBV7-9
CASSTGQPYGYTF
TGTGCCAGCAGCACGGGACAGCCTTATGGCTACACCTTC
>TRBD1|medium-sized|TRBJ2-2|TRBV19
CASRIGQANTGELFF
TGTGCCAGTAGAATAGGACAGGCGAACACCGGGGAGCTGTTTTTT
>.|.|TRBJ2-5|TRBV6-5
CASRRHNQETQYF
TGTGCCAGCAGAAGACATAACCAAGAGACCCAGTACTTC
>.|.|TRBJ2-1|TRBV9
CASSIPGSSSYNEQFF
TGTGCCAGCAGTATACCCGGGAGTTCGTCCTACAATGAGCAGTTCTTC
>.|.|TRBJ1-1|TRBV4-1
CASSLDRTVNTEAFF
TGCGCCAGCAGCCTAGACAGAACAGTGAACACTGAAGCTTTCTTT
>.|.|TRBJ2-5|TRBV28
CASRDPVETQYF
TGTGCCAGCAGGGATCCCGTCGAGACCCAGTACTTC
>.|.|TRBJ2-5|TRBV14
CASSQNSQETQYF
TGTGCCAGCAGCCAAAACAGCCAAGAGACCCAGTACTTC
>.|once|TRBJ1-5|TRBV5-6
CASSLGGAGNQPQHF
TGTGCCAGCAGCTTGGGGGGGGCCGGCAATCAGCCCCAGCATTTT
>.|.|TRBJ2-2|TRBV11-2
CASSFGSGNTGELFF
TGTGCCAGCAGCTTTGGTAGCGGGAACACCGGGGAGCTGTTTTTT
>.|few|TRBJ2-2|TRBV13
CASSLYASFHGTGELFF
TGTGCCAGCAGCTTGTACGCTTCTTTCCATGGCACCGGGGAGCTGTTTTTT
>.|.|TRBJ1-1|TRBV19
CASSPMSGTRGPEAFF
TGTGCCAGTAGTCCCATGTCAGGGACCCGTGGGCCTGAAGCTTTCTTT
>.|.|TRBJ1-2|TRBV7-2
CASSSRPPVGYTF
TGTGCCAGCAGCTCCAGGCCCCCGGTCGGCTACACCTTC
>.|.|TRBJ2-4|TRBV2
CASSGGRTSRAIQYF
TGTGCCAGCAGTGGGGGGCGTACTAGCCGGGCCATTCAGTACTTC
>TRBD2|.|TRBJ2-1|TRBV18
CASRWTSGRDEQFF
TGTGCCAGCCGCTGGACTAGCGGGAGGGATGAGCAGTTCTTC
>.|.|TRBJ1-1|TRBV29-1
CSVAQGTHNTEAFF
TGCAGCGTTGCTCAGGGGACCCACAACACTGAAGCTTTCTTT
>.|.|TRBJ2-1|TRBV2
CASSDNNEQFF
TGTGCCAGCAGTGACAATAATGAGCAGTTCTTC
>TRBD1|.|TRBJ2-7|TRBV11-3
CASSQGGTGHNNEQYF
TGTGCCAGCAGCCAAGGCGGGACAGGGCACAATAACGAGCAGTACTTC
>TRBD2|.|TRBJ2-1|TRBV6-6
CASSPGREGHNEQFF
TGTGCCAGCAGCCCCGGGCGGGAGGGCCACAATGAGCAGTTCTTC
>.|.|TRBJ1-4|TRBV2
CASSLEEKLFF
TGTGCCAGCAGCCTAGAGGAAAAACTGTTTTTT
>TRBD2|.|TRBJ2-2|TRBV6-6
CASSPPTGGDAGELFF
TGTGCCAGCAGTCCTCCCACGGGGGGGGACGCCGGGGAGCTGTTTTTT